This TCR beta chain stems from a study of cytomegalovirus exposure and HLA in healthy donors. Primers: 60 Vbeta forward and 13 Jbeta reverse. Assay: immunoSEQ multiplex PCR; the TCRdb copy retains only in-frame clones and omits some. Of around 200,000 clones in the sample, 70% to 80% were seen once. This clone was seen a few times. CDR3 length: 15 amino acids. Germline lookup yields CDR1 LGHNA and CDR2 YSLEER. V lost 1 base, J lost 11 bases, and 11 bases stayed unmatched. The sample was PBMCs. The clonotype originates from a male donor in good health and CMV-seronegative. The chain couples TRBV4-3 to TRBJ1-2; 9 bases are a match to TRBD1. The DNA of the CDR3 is TGCGCCAGCAGCCAAGGGGAAGGGACAGGGAACAAATACACCTTC. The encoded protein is CASSQGEGTGNKYTF.